The rows below give T cell receptor beta chains drawn from one sample of a study of T cells in Graves' hyperthyroidism and ophthalmopathy. TCRdb re-called the multiplex PCR reads through MiXCR, storing one row per CDR3 protein. This sample has 300,000 to 400,000 distinct CDR3 sequences, with 21% found just once. Sequencing was done on a sample of blood. The origin of the receptors is a woman between 50 and 59 years old with Graves' hyperthyroidism. Both conserved end residues are part of each CDR3. The D gene is left open where the match is weak. Size is omitted from some rows. Given values are once, few, many or a class for expanded clones.

clone_size,v_call,j_call,d_call,cdr3_nt,cdr3_aa
few,TRBV14,TRBJ1-1,NA,TGTGCCAGCAGCCAAGACCTTCAAAGAGGGGCAAAAGCTTTCTTT,CASSQDLQRGAKAFF
few,TRBV16,TRBJ1-2,NA,TGTGCCAGCAGCCTGGGCAGCCGTCGTTACACCTTC,CASSLGSRRYTF
many,TRBV5-1,TRBJ2-7,TRBD2,TGCGCCAGCAGCTTGGGTCGGGCGGGAGTCTACGAGCAGTACTTC,CASSLGRAGVYEQYF
few,TRBV7-9,TRBJ1-2,TRBD1,TGTGCCAGCAGCTTAGCCGACAGGGGGAACTATGGCTACACCTTC,CASSLADRGNYGYTF
NA,TRBV28,TRBJ2-7,NA,TGTGCCAGCAAAAATCTCCAAGGCGAGCAGTACTTC,CASKNLQGEQYF
many,TRBV20-1,TRBJ2-1,NA,TGCAGTGCTACAGGGCCTTCCTACAATGAGCAGTTCTTC,CSATGPSYNEQFF
NA,TRBV20-1,TRBJ2-3,NA,TGCAGTGCAGCTCCGGGACACTCCTTGGGCACAGATACGCAGTATTTT,CSAAPGHSLGTDTQYF
NA,TRBV9,TRBJ1-2,NA,TGTGCCAGCAGCGTAGGGTCTCGGGTAGATGGCTACACCTTC,CASSVGSRVDGYTF
few,TRBV20-1,TRBJ2-7,TRBD1,TGCAGTGCCAGGACAGGGGGCTACGAGCAGTACTTC,CSARTGGYEQYF
many,TRBV6-6,TRBJ2-2,TRBD1,TGTGCCAGCAGTTACCCCAGGGGGCTGGACACCGGGGAGCTGTTTTTT,CASSYPRGLDTGELFF
NA,TRBV7-2,TRBJ2-1,TRBD2,TGTGCCAGCAGCTTAAAGCTAGCGGTCGAGCAGTTCTTC,CASSLKLAVEQFF
NA,TRBV12-3/TRBV12-4,TRBJ2-3,NA,TGTGCCAGCAGTTTTGGAAGGGGGGATACGCAGTATTTT,CASSFGRGDTQYF
many,TRBV20-1,TRBJ2-1,NA,TGCAGTGCTAGAGATCTGATACACGATGAGCAGTTCTTC,CSARDLIHDEQFF
many,TRBV9,TRBJ1-1,NA,TGTGCCAGCAGCCTTGATGGTGGGCAGGCGTCTTTCTTT,CASSLDGGQASFF
NA,TRBV10-3,TRBJ2-1,NA,TGTGCCATCAGTGGAGGGGACCCTCTAGGGTCCCACAATGAGCAGTTCTTC,CAISGGDPLGSHNEQFF
many,TRBV10-2,TRBJ2-5,TRBD2,TGCGCCAGCAAAGGACTAGCGGGGACTGAGACCCAGTACTTC,CASKGLAGTETQYF
NA,TRBV20-1,TRBJ2-1,NA,TGCAGTGCCCGGGCGGGACGGTATAACAATGAGCAGTTCTTC,CSARAGRYNNEQFF
few,TRBV27,TRBJ1-4,TRBD1,TGTGCCAGCAGTTTAAGGACAGGGAACCTTGGTAAAATGAAACTGTTTTTT,CASSLRTGNLGKMKLFF
NA,TRBV11-2,TRBJ2-5,TRBD2,TGTGCCAGCAGCCCCTACAACCTAGCGGCATCACAAGAGACCCAGTACTTC,CASSPYNLAASQETQYF
few,TRBV5-1,TRBJ2-7,TRBD1,TGCGCCAGCAGCTTGGCCCCGACAGGGGATAACTACGAGCAGTACTTC,CASSLAPTGDNYEQYF
many,TRBV7-9,TRBJ1-6,NA,TGTGCCACCCAAAGAGGCTCGGGTAATTCACCCCTCCACTTT,CATQRGSGNSPLHF
once,TRBV28,TRBJ1-6,NA,TGTGCCAGCAGTTTAATGGGTGAAGGATCCTATAATTCACCCCTCCACTTT,CASSLMGEGSYNSPLHF
NA,TRBV11-2,TRBJ1-5,NA,TGTGCCAGCAGCATGTGGAGCAATCAGCCCCAGCATTTT,CASSMWSNQPQHF
many,TRBV18,TRBJ2-5,NA,TGTGCCAGCTCACCACCGGTTCAAGAGACCCAGTACTTC,CASSPPVQETQYF
many,TRBV12-3/TRBV12-4,TRBJ1-1,NA,TGTGCCAGCAGTTTAAGGCCTATGAACACTGAAGCTTTCTTT,CASSLRPMNTEAFF
many,TRBV12-3/TRBV12-4,TRBJ2-2,NA,TGTGCCAGCAGTCAACAGGGAAACACCGGGGAGCTGTTTTTT,CASSQQGNTGELFF
many,TRBV20-1,TRBJ2-3,NA,TGCAGTGTTACCGGGATTCTCCCCGATACGCAGTATTTT,CSVTGILPDTQYF
few,TRBV6-1,TRBJ1-2,NA,TGTGCCAGCAGTGAATTGGGAGGGGGGGGGTTATATGGCTACACCTTC,CASSELGGGGLYGYTF
many,TRBV27,TRBJ1-5,TRBD1,TGTGCCAGCAGTTTAGGGACAGGGAATCAGCCCCAGCATTTT,CASSLGTGNQPQHF
NA,TRBV10-3,TRBJ2-3,TRBD1,TGTGCCATCAGTGAAGGGAGGACAGGGTCTACAGATACGCAGTATTTT,CAISEGRTGSTDTQYF
NA,TRBV19,TRBJ2-1,TRBD1,TGTGCCAGTAGTACCGGGACAGGGGGGGTCAATGAGCAGTTCTTC,CASSTGTGGVNEQFF
NA,TRBV4-1,TRBJ1-2,NA,TGCGCCAGCAGCCAAGCCCAGAGTCTCTATGGCTACACCTTC,CASSQAQSLYGYTF
NA,TRBV20-1,TRBJ2-7,NA,TGCAGTGCGGCCGTAAGGGGCTTCTACGAGCAGTACTTC,CSAAVRGFYEQYF
NA,TRBV11-2,TRBJ1-4,TRBD1,TGTGCCAGCAGCTTCCGGGACAGGCCAAATGAAAAACTGTTTTTT,CASSFRDRPNEKLFF
many,TRBV29-1,TRBJ2-7,TRBD2,TGCAGCGTTAAGGGACTAGCGGGATCGTACGAGCAGTACTTC,CSVKGLAGSYEQYF
NA,TRBV10-2,TRBJ2-7,TRBD1,TGCGCCAGCAGTGAGAATAACAGGGGGTCCTACGAGCAGTACTTC,CASSENNRGSYEQYF
NA,TRBV12-3/TRBV12-4,TRBJ1-6,TRBD1,TGTGCCAGCAGTCCGACAGGGGGCTTCCATAATTCACCCCTCCACTTT,CASSPTGGFHNSPLHF
NA,TRBV20-1,TRBJ2-2,TRBD1,TGCAGTGCAACAGGGGGCTTTGGCACCGGGGAGCTGTTTTTT,CSATGGFGTGELFF
NA,TRBV2,TRBJ2-2,TRBD2,TGTGCCAGCAGCGAACTAGCGGGAGTCCCCACCGGGGAGCTGTTTTTT,CASSELAGVPTGELFF
NA,TRBV29-1,TRBJ2-1,NA,TGCAGCGTTGAAGATCCCTTGGGGGGGGGGCGCGATGAGCAGTTCTTC,CSVEDPLGGGRDEQFF
many,TRBV5-6,TRBJ2-3,NA,TGTGCCAGCAGCTTGGGACGGGGGCTAAGCACAGATACGCAGTATTTT,CASSLGRGLSTDTQYF
many,TRBV7-2,TRBJ2-2,TRBD1,TGTGCCAGCAGCCTGGGACAGGGTCCCGGGGAGCTGTTTTTT,CASSLGQGPGELFF
many,TRBV3-1,TRBJ2-2,TRBD2,TGTGCCAGCAGCCAAGATTCTAGCGGACCGAACACCGGGGAGCTGTTTTTT,CASSQDSSGPNTGELFF
many,TRBV3-1,TRBJ2-5,NA,TGTGCCAGCAGCCCCGATACGGGGGAGACCCAGTACTTC,CASSPDTGETQYF
NA,TRBV15,TRBJ1-2,NA,TGTGCCACCAGCAGAGATGAGGGTGACTATGGCTACACCTTC,CATSRDEGDYGYTF
many,TRBV18,TRBJ2-2,NA,TGTGCCAGCTCACCGACGCGGGGGGAGCTGTTTTTT,CASSPTRGELFF
NA,TRBV6-1,TRBJ2-5,NA,TGTGCCAGCACTGGAGGGGGCTTGCTAGGAGAGACCCAGTACTTC,CASTGGGLLGETQYF
NA,TRBV20-1,TRBJ1-5,TRBD1,TGCAGTGCTAGTGTGACCGGGACAGGGAACAATCAGCCCCAGCATTTT,CSASVTGTGNNQPQHF
many,TRBV4-1,TRBJ1-2,NA,TGCGCCAGCAGCCCCCAGGCCCCGGACATCCTTAACTATGGCTACACCTTC,CASSPQAPDILNYGYTF
many,TRBV20-1,TRBJ2-7,TRBD2,TGCAGTGCAACCGGGACTAGCGGGAGTCGAGAGCAGTACTTC,CSATGTSGSREQYF
many,TRBV11-3,TRBJ1-1,NA,TGTGCCAACAGCTTAGTCCAGAACACTGAAGCTTTCTTT,CANSLVQNTEAFF